A single sample gave rise to the 5 T cell receptor beta chains below, sequenced in a study of T cells in Graves' hyperthyroidism and ophthalmopathy. RNA transcripts served as the template for amplifying TCR beta CDR3 regions. The HTBI primer set drove a first-round RT-PCR of the TCR CDR3. Each CDR3 protein gets one entry after TCRdb re-called the multiplex PCR reads with MiXCR. The sample includes hundreds of thousands of distinct CDR3 sequences, about a fifth of them seen just once. The specimen was blood. All receptors come from a woman younger than 35 with Graves' hyperthyroidism.

In its sample, this clonotype was seen many times. The chain joins TRBV7-9 to TRBJ1-2; D uncertain. CDR1 SEHNR and CDR2 FQNEAQ come from the germline V gene (reference sequence). V gave up 8 bases and J gave up 4 bases, with 14 bases separating them. CDR3 length equals 13 residues. The CDR3 DNA follows: TGTGCCAGCGCCCTTCCCACACTCTATGGCTACACCTTC. It is translated as CASALPTLYGYTF.

The J gene is TRBJ2-7, the V gene TRBV30; D is possibly TRBD1 (6 bases). V shed 0 bases and J shed 0 bases, with 12 bases lying between them. Germline V gene lookup returns CDR1 GTSNPN and CDR2 SVGIG (reference sequence). The CDR3 has 15 amino acids. In DNA, the CDR3 is TGTGCCTGGAGTGTTGGTGCCAGGGGCTCCTACGAGCAGTACTTC. It encodes CAWSVGARGSYEQYF.

This clonotype occurred many times. The CDR3 region has the DNA TGTGCCAGCAGCTCGAGGGAGTGGGACACTGAAGCTTTCTTT. This sequence encodes CASSSREWDTEAFF. The chain has TRBV13 and TRBJ1-1; the D is unclear. Germline loops: CDR1 PRHDT, CDR2 FYEKMQ (reference sequence). The CDR3 loop spans 14 amino acids. Trimming left V 4 bases short and J 3 bases short, with 12 bases between.

This clonotype was found a few times. J is TRBJ2-5 and V is TRBV5-1; D may correspond to TRBD1 or TRBD2 (6 bases each). Trimming stripped 3 bases from V and 3 bases from J, with 15 bases between. The CDR3 contains 15 residues. The germline gives CDR1 SGHRS, CDR2 YFSETQ. The CDR3 is CASSWGNREEETQYF. In DNA form, the CDR3 reads TGCGCCAGCAGCTGGGGTAACAGGGAGGAAGAGACCCAGTACTTC.

The sample holds many counts of this clonotype. V and J are TRBV14 and TRBJ1-2; 9 bases map to TRBD1. V shed 1 base, J shed 1 base, and the junction held 13 bases outside the gene matches. Germline V gene lookup returns CDR1 SGHDN and CDR2 FVKESK. The CDR3 sequence is 19 residues long. The CDR3 sequence: CASSQGQTGGAFINYGYTF. As DNA, the CDR3 is TGTGCCAGCAGCCAAGGTCAAACAGGGGGCGCCTTCATTAACTATGGCTACACCTTC.